Presented here are 17 T cell receptor beta chains from one specimen sequenced in a study of cytomegalovirus exposure and HLA in healthy donors. PCR primers comprised 60 Vbeta and 13 Jbeta primers. Clones were sequenced by immunoSEQ multiplex PCR, and TCRdb holds only the in-frame ones, with some missing. The data show some 130,000 clones, with around 85% seen just once and around 1.7% held by the top ten. What was sequenced was PBMCs. Receptor source: a boy younger than 18 in good health and CMV-seronegative.

To note about this clone: This same CDR3 is encoded by further DNA sequences in the sample. The chain carries TRBV7-3 and TRBJ1-2, with 9 bases fitting TRBD1. The CDR3 loop spans 13 amino acids. Germline V lookup: CDR1 SGHTA, CDR2 FQGTGA. Losses at the gene ends were 5 bases for V and 5 bases for J; bases not matched to a gene: 3. Here the CDR3 reads CASSPGQGYGYTF. Here the CDR3 DNA reads TGTGCCAGCAGCCCTGGACAGGGGTATGGCTACACCTTC.

This clone was detected a few times. The rearrangement links TRBV4-3 to TRBJ2-1; TRBD1 is a possible D gene (5 bases). Germline V CDR1 and CDR2: LGHNA, YSLEER. Trimming removed 3 bases at V and 6 bases at J, with 6 bases between. The CDR3 contains 12 residues. The CDR3 nucleotides read TGCGCCAGCAGCCAGCAGGGCAATGAGCAGTTCTTC. This codes for CASSQQGNEQFF.

CDR3 sequence: CASSRRGRSPWSYNEQFF. CDR3 nucleotide sequence: TGTGCCAGCAGTCGCAGGGGGCGCAGCCCGTGGTCCTACAATGAGCAGTTCTTC. The J gene is TRBJ2-1, the V gene TRBV27; 8 nucleotides line up with TRBD1. CDR1 is MNHEY, CDR2 SMNVEV, per germline (reference sequence). V lost 5 bases, J lost 1 base, and 13 bases stayed unmatched. The CDR3 runs 18 residues.

The rearrangement links TRBV9 to TRBJ2-7; 7 bases align to TRBD1. This CDR3 has 14 amino acids. Germline loops: CDR1 SGDLS, CDR2 YYNGEE. Germline trimming cut 4 bases from V and 4 bases from J; bases unmatched to any gene: 8. The CDR3 loop reads CASSPRRGSYEQYF. DNA of the CDR3: TGTGCCAGCAGCCCCCGCAGGGGGTCTTACGAGCAGTACTTC.

In this sample, this clone turned up once. The chain links TRBV2 to TRBJ1-3, with TRBD1 as a possible D gene (5 bases). Germline CDR1 and CDR2: SNHLY and FYNNEI. The CDR3 is 14 amino acids. Between the trimmed V and J ends, which lost 6 bases and 0 bases, there was a span of 9 bases. The CDR3 region is CASREGYSGNTIYF. In DNA, the CDR3 is TGTGCCAGCAGGGAGGGGTACTCTGGAAACACCATATATTTT.

The chain combines TRBV2 with TRBJ1-6; D unclear. The CDR3 contains 13 residues. Germline-derived CDR1 and CDR2 are SNHLY and FYNNEI. The germline V and J ends were trimmed by 7 bases and 7 bases, with 11 bases remaining between them. CDR3 in DNA: TGTGCCAGCATTGATGGGCGCAATTCACCCCTCCACTTT. Protein product: CASIDGRNSPLHF.

In DNA form, the CDR3 reads TGCGCCAGCCGACATTTACCCGCGATAAACACTGAAGCTTTCTTT. Its translation: CASRHLPAINTEAFF. The gene calls are TRBV10-1 and TRBJ1-1, with D unresolved. CDR1 and CDR2 (germline): WNHNN, SYGVQD (reference sequence). The CDR3 length is 15 residues. V was trimmed by 8 bases and J by 2 bases, leaving 18 bases between them.

CDR3 sequence: CASSSDTGLRETQYF. CDR3 DNA sequence: TGTGCCAGCAGCTCCGATACAGGGTTAAGAGAGACCCAGTACTTC. The chain links TRBV7-9 to TRBJ2-5, with D maybe TRBD1 (6 bases). The length of the CDR3 is 15 residues. Trimming shortened V by 4 bases and J by 4 bases, and 16 bases separated the two germline ends. Germline CDR1 is SEHNR and CDR2 is FQNEAQ (reference sequence).

This chain joins TRBV14 and TRBJ2-1; D might be TRBD2 (7 bases). The CDR3 runs 14 residues. Looked up from germline, CDR1 is SGHDN and CDR2 is FVKESK. Trimming shortened V by 1 base and J by 6 bases, and 10 bases separated the two germline ends. The DNA of the CDR3 is TGTGCCAGCAGCCAAGCGGGGGGCTCCAATGAGCAGTTCTTC. Protein sequence: CASSQAGGSNEQFF.

This clone appeared a single time. V is TRBV4-3 and J is TRBJ2-4; 9 bases match TRBD1. With 0 bases clipped from V and 1 base from J, the junction kept 4 bases outside the gene matches. Looked up from germline, CDR1 is LGHNA and CDR2 is YSLEER. The CDR3 runs 17 residues. The CDR3 sequence: CASSQEGTGWAKNIQYF. The CDR3 coding sequence is TGCGCCAGCAGCCAAGAGGGGACAGGGTGGGCCAAAAACATTCAGTACTTC.

This clone was observed a single time. This sequence joins TRBV10-3 and TRBJ2-1, with D perhaps matching TRBD2 (5 bases). Trimming cost V 4 bases and J 6 bases, with 13 bases left between them. The CDR3 runs to 14 residues. Germline V gene lookup returns CDR1 ENHRY and CDR2 SYGVKD. DNA of the CDR3: TGTGCCATCAGTGCCGCGGGTCAGTCCAATGAGCAGTTCTTC. Amino acid sequence: CAISAAGQSNEQFF.

The chain links TRBV19 to TRBJ2-2; 11 bases are shared with TRBD2. The germline CDR1 and CDR2 sequences are LNHDA and SQIVND (reference sequence). V was clipped by 3 bases and J by 4 bases; unmatched bases: 19. This CDR3 has 21 residues. CDR3 sequence reads: CASSMFKVGTGLAGGTGELFF. The CDR3 bases are TGTGCCAGTAGTATGTTTAAGGTGGGGACAGGACTAGCGGGTGGCACCGGGGAGCTGTTTTTT.

The V call is TRBV9, the J call TRBJ2-7; the match to TRBD1 covers 12 bases. The V segment lost 0 bases and the J segment 2 bases; nucleotides outside the gene matches: 6. There are 17 residues in the CDR3. Germline V gene lookup returns CDR1 SGDLS and CDR2 YYNGEE. CDR3 in DNA: TGTGCCAGCAGCGTAGGAGGGGGACAGGGGGCTGCCTACGAGCAGTACTTC. Translation gives CASSVGGGQGAAYEQYF.

This clone was seen just once. The V and J genes are TRBV7-3 and TRBJ1-2; D might be TRBD1 (6 bases). This CDR3 comprises 13 residues. Germline CDR1 and CDR2: SGHTA and FQGTGA. Trimming stripped 3 bases from V and 2 bases from J, with 7 bases between. CDR3 residues: CASSFQGNYGYTF. For the CDR3, the DNA is TGTGCCAGCAGCTTTCAGGGGAACTATGGCTACACCTTC.

This chain joins TRBV6-5 and TRBJ1-1; D not resolved. Trimming took off 5 bases at V and 0 bases at J, with 10 bases between the two ends. Germline loops: CDR1 MNHEY, CDR2 SVGAGI. This CDR3 has 14 residues. This CDR3 is CASSRNGMNTEAFF. CDR3 bases: TGTGCCAGCAGTCGTAACGGGATGAACACTGAAGCTTTCTTT.

The J gene is TRBJ2-4, the V gene TRBV7-2; TRBD1 matches 7 bases. Germline CDR1 and CDR2: SGHTA and FQGNSA. The CDR3 sequence is 15 residues long. J was trimmed by 0 bases and V by 5 bases; bases with no gene match: 4. The CDR3 is CASSPNRGAKNIQYF. The DNA for the CDR3 is TGTGCCAGCAGCCCCAACAGGGGAGCCAAAAACATTCAGTACTTC. The full variable domain, rest sourced from reference TRBV7-2 and TRBJ2-4, is GAGVSQSPSNKVTEKGKDVELRCDPISGHTALYWYRQSLGQGLEFLIYFQGNSAPDKSGLPSDRFSAERTGGSVSTLTIQRTQQEDSAVYLCASSPNRGAKNIQYFGAGTRLSVL.

This chain connects TRBV30 to TRBJ2-5; 8 bases line up with TRBD1. Germline assignment: CDR1 GTSNPN and CDR2 SVGIG (reference sequence). The CDR3 contains 13 residues. The ends lost 5 bases at V and 4 bases at J; junction bases unmatched: 6. The CDR3 loop reads CAWEDRVSETQYF. The CDR3 nucleotides are TGTGCCTGGGAGGACAGGGTGTCAGAGACCCAGTACTTC.